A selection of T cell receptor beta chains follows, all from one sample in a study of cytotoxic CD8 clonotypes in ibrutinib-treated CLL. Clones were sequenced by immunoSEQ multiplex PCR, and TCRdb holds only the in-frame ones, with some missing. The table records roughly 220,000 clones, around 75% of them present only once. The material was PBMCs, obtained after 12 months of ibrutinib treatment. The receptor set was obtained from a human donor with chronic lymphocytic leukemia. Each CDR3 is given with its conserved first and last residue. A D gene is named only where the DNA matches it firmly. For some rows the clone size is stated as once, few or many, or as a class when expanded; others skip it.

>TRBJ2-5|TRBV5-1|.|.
CASSLDGAQYF
TGCGCCAGCAGCTTGGACGGGGCCCAGTACTTC
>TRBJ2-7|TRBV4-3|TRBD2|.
CASSQEVRLAGEDEQYF
TGCGCCAGCAGCCAAGAGGTCCGGCTAGCGGGAGAGGACGAGCAGTACTTC
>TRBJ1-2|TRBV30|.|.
CAWMGNYGYTF
TGTGCCTGGATGGGTAACTATGGCTACACCTTC
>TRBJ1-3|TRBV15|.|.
CATSRVGDPSGNTIYF
TGTGCCACCAGCAGAGTTGGGGACCCCTCTGGAAACACCATATATTTT
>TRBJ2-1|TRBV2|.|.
CASSSQSNEQFF
TGTGCCAGCAGTTCACAATCCAATGAGCAGTTCTTC
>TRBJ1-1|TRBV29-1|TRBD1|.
CSAKGQGLEAFF
TGCAGCGCCAAGGGACAGGGTCTCGAAGCTTTCTTT
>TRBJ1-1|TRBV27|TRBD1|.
CASSPWDRVRGAFF
TGTGCCAGCAGTCCATGGGACAGGGTAAGGGGAGCTTTCTTT
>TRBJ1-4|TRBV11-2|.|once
CASSSAEDILSEKLFF
TGTGCCAGCAGCTCCGCCGAAGACATCCTCTCCGAAAAACTGTTTTTT
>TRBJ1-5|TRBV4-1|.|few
CASSQGIRQPQHF
TGCGCCAGCAGCCAGGGGATCAGGCAGCCCCAGCATTTT
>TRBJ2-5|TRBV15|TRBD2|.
CATSRLRGLAGETQYF
TGTGCCACCAGCCGCCTCCGGGGACTAGCGGGAGAGACCCAGTACTTC
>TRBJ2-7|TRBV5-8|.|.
CASSIGRNGEQYF
TGTGCCAGCAGCATCGGGCGGAATGGCGAGCAGTACTTC
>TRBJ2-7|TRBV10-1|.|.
CASSFHRDREQYF
TGCGCCAGCAGTTTTCACAGGGATCGCGAGCAGTACTTC
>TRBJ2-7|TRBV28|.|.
CASSLRLRVGSYEQYF
TGTGCCAGCAGTCTGCGCCTGCGGGTAGGTAGCTACGAGCAGTACTTC
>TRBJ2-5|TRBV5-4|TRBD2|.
CASRTGRGGRKETQYF
TGTGCCAGCAGGACCGGGAGGGGGGGGAGAAAAGAGACCCAGTACTTC
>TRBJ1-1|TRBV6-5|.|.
CASTYRARAEAFF
TGTGCCAGCACCTACAGGGCTAGGGCTGAAGCTTTCTTT
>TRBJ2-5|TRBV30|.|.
CAWSGGSQETQYF
TGTGCCTGGAGTGGGGGGAGCCAAGAGACCCAGTACTTC
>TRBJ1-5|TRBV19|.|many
CASSHGQNSNQPQHF
TGTGCCAGTAGTCACGGACAGAATAGCAATCAGCCCCAGCATTTT
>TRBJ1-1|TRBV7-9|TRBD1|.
CASSRDRNTEAFF
TGTGCCAGCAGCCGGGACAGGAACACTGAAGCTTTCTTT
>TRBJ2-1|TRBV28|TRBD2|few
CATTLGLVSSYNEQFF
TGTGCCACCACACTCGGACTAGTCAGCTCCTACAATGAGCAGTTCTTC
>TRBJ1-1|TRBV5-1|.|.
CASSFRTDTEAFF
TGCGCCAGCAGCTTTCGGACCGACACTGAAGCTTTCTTT
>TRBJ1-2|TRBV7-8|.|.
CASSLVAGSLMGYTF
TGTGCCAGCAGCTTAGTGGCAGGAAGTCTCATGGGCTACACCTTC
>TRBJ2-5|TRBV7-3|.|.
CASSLTGIGETQYF
TGTGCCAGCAGCCTTACAGGGATTGGGGAGACCCAGTACTTC
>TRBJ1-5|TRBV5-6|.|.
CASGQISNQPQHF
TGTGCCAGTGGACAGATTAGCAATCAGCCCCAGCATTTT
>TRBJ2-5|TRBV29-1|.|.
CSVVWGNLVETQYF
TGCAGCGTTGTCTGGGGGAATTTGGTAGAAACCCAGTACTTC
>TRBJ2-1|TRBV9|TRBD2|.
CASSVVGGRPSSYNEQFF
TGTGCCAGCAGCGTAGTAGGCGGGAGGCCCAGCTCCTACAATGAGCAGTTCTTC
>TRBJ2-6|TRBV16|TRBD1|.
CASSIQGAGANVLTF
TGTGCCAGCAGCATACAGGGGGCTGGGGCCAACGTCCTGACTTTC
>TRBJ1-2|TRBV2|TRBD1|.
CAPGTGQYGYTF
TGTGCCCCAGGGACAGGCCAATATGGCTACACCTTC
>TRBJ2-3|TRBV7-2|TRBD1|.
CARTPGTGRPDTQYF
TGTGCCAGAACCCCGGGGACAGGGAGACCAGATACGCAGTATTTT
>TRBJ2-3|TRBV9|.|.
CASSARQASTDTQYF
TGTGCCAGCAGCGCCCGACAAGCTAGCACAGATACGCAGTATTTT
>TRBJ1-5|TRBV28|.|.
CASSSSGTGYQPQHF
TGTGCCAGCAGTTCCTCCGGAACGGGCTATCAGCCCCAGCATTTT
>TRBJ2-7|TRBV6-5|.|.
CASSYSPKYEQYF
TGTGCCAGCAGTTACTCCCCGAAGTACGAGCAGTACTTC
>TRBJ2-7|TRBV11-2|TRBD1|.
CASSPITTGTEQYF
TGTGCCAGCAGCCCAATAACGACAGGGACCGAGCAGTACTTC
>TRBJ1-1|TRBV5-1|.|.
CATRPNPLNTEAFF
TGCGCCACCCGACCAAACCCCCTGAACACTGAAGCTTTCTTT
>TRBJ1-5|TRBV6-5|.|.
CASSYSRNQPQHF
TGTGCCAGCAGTTATAGCAGAAATCAGCCCCAGCATTTT
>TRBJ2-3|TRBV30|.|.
CAWSVKGGTQYF
TGTGCCTGGAGTGTAAAGGGCGGGACGCAGTATTTT